What follows are 27 T cell receptor beta chains derived from one specimen sequenced in a study of identical twins. One entry per CDR3 protein, called by TCRdb with MiXCR from the 5' RACE reads. In the table there are under 900,000 distinct CDR3 sequences, 10% to 15% of which are singletons. These data also featured in a second study, about yellow fever vaccine responses in identical twins.

Sequencing was done on a sample of PBMCs. The origin of the receptors is a woman aged 18-29 years in good health.

The J gene is TRBJ2-3, the V gene TRBV6-5, with 14 positions matching TRBD2. V gave up 2 bases and J gave up 2 bases; unmatched junction bases: 9. This CDR3 comprises 19 residues. The germline gives CDR1 MNHEY, CDR2 SVGAGI. This CDR3 is CASSYVRLAGGENTDTQYF. CDR3 nucleotide sequence: TGTGCCAGCAGTTACGTCCGACTAGCGGGGGGGGAGAACACAGATACGCAGTATTTT.

Ten or more counts support this clonotype. This chain connects TRBV6-5 to TRBJ2-6, with a weak D call TRBD1 (5 bases). CDR3 length: 15 residues. The V end lost 5 bases, the J end lost 0 bases, and 8 bases lay between the germline ends. The germline V gene encodes CDR1 MNHEY and CDR2 SVGAGI. The CDR3 nucleotides are TGTGCCAGCAGTAACCAGGGCTCTGGGGCCAACGTCCTGACTTTC. As protein: CASSNQGSGANVLTF.

In this sample, this clonotype turned up a few times. The chain joins TRBV19 to TRBJ2-2; TRBD1 aligns across 7 bases. Trimming removed 5 bases from V and 0 bases from J; junction bases left unmatched: 9. CDR1 LNHDA and CDR2 SQIVND come from the germline V gene (reference sequence). CDR3 length: 17 residues. Here the CDR3 reads CASSVRPRGSNTGELFF. DNA for the CDR3: TGTGCCAGTAGTGTCCGACCCAGGGGGTCGAACACCGGGGAGCTGTTTTTT.

This clonotype was seen more than once but under ten times. J is TRBJ1-2 and V is TRBV10-3, with 7 bases identical to TRBD1. There are 13 residues in the CDR3. After removal of 5 bases from V and 8 bases from J, the junction contained 8 bases not matched to a gene. The germline V gene has CDR1 ENHRY and CDR2 SYGVKD. This CDR3 is CAISSPGTEGYTF. The CDR3 nucleotides read TGTGCCATCAGTTCCCCCGGGACAGAAGGCTACACCTTC.

The chain carries TRBV28 and TRBJ2-2; D gene uncertain. CDR1 is MDHEN and CDR2 is SYDVKM in the germline V gene. The CDR3 spans 14 residues. Trimming stripped 7 bases from V and 1 base from J, with 10 bases between. CDR3 coding DNA: TGTGCCAGCAAACGGTGGGAGAACACCGGGGAGCTGTTTTTT. It translates to CASKRWENTGELFF.

This chain joins TRBV4-1 and TRBJ2-7; 7 nucleotides align to TRBD1. After removal of 3 bases from V and 3 bases from J, the junction contained 5 bases not matched to a gene. The CDR3 loop spans 14 amino acids. Germline loops: CDR1 MGHRA, CDR2 YSYEKL. The CDR3 loop reads CASSQSSGGYEQYF. Written as DNA, the CDR3 is TGCGCCAGCAGCCAGAGCTCAGGGGGCTACGAGCAGTACTTC.

This clonotype was counted between two and nine times. The rearrangement joins TRBV5-1 to TRBJ1-1; D gene ambiguous. Per the germline V gene, CDR1 is SGHRS and CDR2 is YFSETQ. CDR3 size: 12 residues. V lost 5 bases, J lost 2 bases, and 7 bases lay in between. The CDR3 reads CASRVANTEAFF. CDR3 sequence (DNA): TGCGCCAGCAGGGTGGCTAACACTGAAGCTTTCTTT.

This clonotype was seen a handful of times. The chain joins TRBV29-1 to TRBJ2-3, with D unresolved. With 3 bases removed from V and 0 bases from J, the gap between germline ends came to 10 bases. The CDR3 contains 14 residues. Germline values: CDR1 SQVTM, CDR2 ANQGSEA. For the CDR3, the DNA is TGCAGCGTTGATAGGCAGATAAGCACAGATACGCAGTATTTT. Translated: CSVDRQISTDTQYF.

This clonotype appeared a few times. The V call is TRBV12-3 or TRBV12-4, the J call TRBJ2-1; 14 positions agree with TRBD2. The CDR3 length is 16 residues. V shed 6 bases and J 7 bases; nucleotides not matched to a gene: 8. The CDR3 here is CASSRGLAGESNEQFF. The CDR3 DNA follows: TGTGCCAGCAGCCGGGGACTAGCGGGAGAGAGTAATGAGCAGTTCTTC.

At least ten counts were recorded for this clonotype. This chain links TRBV10-3 with TRBJ2-1, with 9 bases that match TRBD1. After removal of 3 bases from V and 10 bases from J, the junction contained 7 bases not matched to a gene. From germline, CDR1 is ENHRY and CDR2 SYGVKD. CDR3 size: 14 residues. The CDR3 protein is CAISEGTGSNEQFF. The CDR3 nucleotides read TGTGCCATCAGTGAAGGGACAGGGTCTAACGAGCAGTTCTTC.

In this sample, this clonotype turned up many times. V usage is TRBV3-1 and J usage is TRBJ2-7, with D possibly being TRBD2 (5 bases). The germline V gene has CDR1 LGHDT and CDR2 YNNKEL (reference sequence). CDR3 size: 13 residues. Trimming stripped 3 bases from V and 7 bases from J, with 13 bases between. The CDR3 coding sequence is TGTGCCAGCAGCCAGGACTTCCTCTCTGAGCAGTACGTC. Translation: CASSQDFLSEQYV.

The chain carries TRBV13 and TRBJ2-1; D may be TRBD1 (6 bases). This CDR3 spans 16 amino acids. The germline V gene encodes CDR1 PRHDT and CDR2 FYEKMQ (reference sequence). V lost 5 bases and J 3 bases, leaving 17 bases between the germline ends. The CDR3 is CASSPTEQGYYNEQFF. CDR3 DNA sequence: TGTGCCAGCAGCCCGACGGAGCAGGGGTACTACAATGAGCAGTTCTTC.

The gene calls are TRBV20-1 and TRBJ2-1; 13 nucleotides match TRBD2. Looked up from germline, CDR1 is DFQATT and CDR2 is SNEGSKA (reference sequence). This CDR3 has 17 residues. J lost 9 bases, V lost 0 bases, and 11 bases had no gene match. CDR3 bases: TGCAGTGCTAGAGACCCTAGGACTAGCGGGAGAAGGGGTGAGCAGTTCTTC. Translating it yields CSARDPRTSGRRGEQFF.

The rearrangement joins TRBV11-2 to TRBJ2-3, with TRBD2 matching 9 bases. With V trimmed by 2 bases and J by 2 bases, 2 bases remained unmatched. The CDR3 runs to 15 residues. CDR1 is SGHAT and CDR2 is FQNNGV in the germline V gene. CDR3 amino acids: CASSLSGRYTDTQYF. The CDR3 coding sequence is TGTGCCAGCAGCTTAAGCGGGAGGTACACAGATACGCAGTATTTT. The full variable domain, its missing parts supplied by reference TRBV11-2 and TRBJ2-3, is EAGVAQSPRYKIIEKRQSVAFWCNPISGHATLYWYQQILGQGPKLLIQFQNNGVVDDSQLPKDRFSAERLKGVDSTLKIQPAKLEDSAVYLCASSLSGRYTDTQYFGPGTRLTVL.

CDR3 amino acids: CASGLVRTDPNTGELFF. CDR3 bases: TGTGCTAGTGGTTTGGTACGAACGGACCCGAACACCGGGGAGCTGTTTTTT. The V gene is TRBV12-5, the J gene TRBJ2-2; D remains unclear. Germline V gene sequence: CDR1 LGHNT, CDR2 FRNRAP. The CDR3 has 17 residues. The V gene lost 0 bases and the J gene lost 0 bases, with 11 bases spanning the gap.

The chain is built from TRBV3-1 and TRBJ2-7, with D hard to call. Trimming removed 1 base at V and 0 bases at J, with 7 bases between. The CDR3 spans 14 residues. Germline lookup yields CDR1 LGHDT and CDR2 YNNKEL (reference sequence). The CDR3 loop is CASSQVSISYEQYF. CDR3 in DNA: TGTGCCAGCAGCCAAGTGTCCATCTCCTACGAGCAGTACTTC.

The chain joins TRBV10-3 to TRBJ1-2, with D perhaps matching TRBD1 (6 bases). Germline V lookup: CDR1 ENHRY, CDR2 SYGVKD. The CDR3 consists of 12 residues. Trimming removed 6 bases at V and 6 bases at J, with 11 bases between. The CDR3 DNA is TGTGCCATCAGCGGACAGCCTCATGGCTACACCTTC. Its translation is CAISGQPHGYTF.

This clonotype was seen many times. The chain couples TRBV5-6 to TRBJ2-1, with 11 bases matching TRBD1. The CDR3 is 16 residues long. Germline CDR1 SGHDT, CDR2 YYEEEE. J gave up 8 bases and V 4 bases, and 11 bases lay outside the gene matches. Here the CDR3 reads CASSAYGQGAAYEQFF. CDR3 nucleotide sequence: TGTGCCAGCAGCGCATACGGACAGGGGGCCGCTTATGAGCAGTTCTTC.

The V call is TRBV5-6, the J call TRBJ2-7; D gene unclear. The ends were cut back, 2 bases at V and 7 bases at J, with 16 bases in the middle. Germline assignment: CDR1 SGHDT and CDR2 YYEEEE. This CDR3 has 14 amino acids. The CDR3, as DNA: TGTGCCAGCAGCTTATCCTCCTATAGGGAAGAGCAGTACTTC. It is translated as CASSLSSYREEQYF.

This clonotype showed up just a few times. The V call is TRBV12-3 or TRBV12-4, the J call TRBJ2-2; TRBD1 is a possible D gene (6 bases). CDR3 size: 17 residues. The V gene lost 5 bases and the J gene lost 2 bases, with 18 bases spanning the gap. In DNA, the CDR3 is TGTGCCAGCAGTCTTCCCTCCGGGACATTAAACACCGGGGAGCTGTTTTTT. This translates into CASSLPSGTLNTGELFF.

This chain connects TRBV20-1 to TRBJ1-2, with D possibly matching TRBD1 (5 bases). This CDR3 region has 12 residues. Germline V gives CDR1 DFQATT, CDR2 SNEGSKA (reference sequence). The V gene lost 5 bases and the J gene lost 4 bases, with 11 bases spanning the gap. The CDR3: CSALQGGYGYTF. The CDR3 coding sequence is TGCAGTGCTCTCCAGGGAGGCTATGGCTACACCTTC.

This clonotype was seen only a few times. The genes are TRBV19 and TRBJ1-1; 8 positions agree with TRBD1. Germline lookup yields CDR1 LNHDA and CDR2 SQIVND (reference sequence). The V segment lost 1 base and the J segment 4 bases; nucleotides outside the gene matches: 8. This CDR3 has 16 amino acids. The CDR3 DNA reads as TGTGCCAGTAGTATAGTCCCAGGGGGCGTGGGCACTGAAGCTTTCTTT. Translation gives CASSIVPGGVGTEAFF.

In this sample, this clonotype turned up once. It may be a read error: a sequence one base away is much more abundant. This chain connects TRBV4-1 to TRBJ2-1; D gene unclear. Germline V gives CDR1 MGHRA, CDR2 YSYEKL. The CDR3 runs 15 residues. Between the trimmed V and J ends, which lost 0 bases and 0 bases, there was a span of 6 bases. The CDR3 nucleotides read TGCGCCAGCAGCCAAGAGGCCCGCTCCTACAATGAGCAGTTCTTC. This codes for CASSQEARSYNEQFF.

The chain carries TRBV2 and TRBJ2-7; D possibly corresponds to TRBD1 (6 bases). V dropped 5 bases and J dropped 3 bases, with 8 bases sitting between them. Germline lookup yields CDR1 SNHLY and CDR2 FYNNEI. CDR3 length equals 12 residues. CDR3 nucleotide sequence: TGTGCCAGCAGTTACAGGGACTACGAGCAGTACTTC. Protein product: CASSYRDYEQYF.

This clonotype was observed many times. This sequence joins TRBV6-5 and TRBJ1-3, with 7 bases matching TRBD1. In germline, CDR1 is MNHEY, CDR2 SVGAGI. This CDR3 is 15 amino acids long. Trimming took 4 bases from V and 4 from J; bases not matched to a gene: 7. As DNA, the CDR3 is TGTGCCAGCAGTTTGCAGGGGGTCGAGGGAAACACCATATATTTT. Translating gives CASSLQGVEGNTIYF.

This clonotype turned up a few times. The V call is TRBV6-5, the J call TRBJ1-3; D may be TRBD1 (6 bases). Germline V lookup: CDR1 MNHEY, CDR2 SVGAGI. V shed 6 bases and J shed 0 bases, with 15 bases lying between them. The CDR3 is 16 residues long. As DNA, the CDR3 is TGTGCCAGCAGCTATACTACAGGGAGCTCTGGAAACACCATATATTTT. It specifies CASSYTTGSSGNTIYF.

There are a few counts of this clonotype. The V call is TRBV20-1, the J call TRBJ2-7, with D perhaps TRBD2 (6 bases). V was trimmed by 5 bases and J by 0 bases, leaving 17 bases between them. This CDR3 is built from 15 residues. CDR1 and CDR2 from the germline V gene are DFQATT and SNEGSKA (reference sequence). Here the CDR3 reads CSAPLLSGFSYEQYF. The CDR3 coding sequence is TGCAGTGCTCCCCTTCTCAGCGGGTTCTCCTACGAGCAGTACTTC.